The next 25 T cell receptor beta chains were all read from a single sample in a study of cytomegalovirus exposure and HLA in healthy donors (dated by TCRdb to the late 2010s). Library method: the immunoSEQ multiplex PCR assay. The multiplex PCR relied on a mix of 60 forward primers for TCR Vbeta segments and 13 reverse primers for TCR Jbeta segments. TCRdb took this table from immuneACCESS and kept in-frame rearrangements with V and J called. Such tables lack part of the clones; where checked against another copy, unresolved V genes explain under half of the gap, and the rest is unexplained. Here the sample has fewer than 150,000 clones; 65% to 90% occur a single time. Together, the top ten hold 1.2% of the sample. Sequencing input: PBMCs. These receptor sequences come from a female donor in good health and CMV-seronegative.

CDR3 bases: TGTGCCAGCTCACACAGTAGGGGTGAAGAGACCCAGTACTTC. Residues: CASSHSRGEETQYF. The rearrangement uses TRBV18 and TRBJ2-5, with D possibly TRBD1 on 5 matching bases. Germline assignment: CDR1 KGHSH and CDR2 LQKENI. V lost 4 bases and J lost 3, with 12 bases in between. The CDR3 is made up of 14 amino acids.

J is TRBJ1-2 and V is TRBV19, with no clear D. CDR1 and CDR2 (germline): LNHDA, SQIVND (reference sequence). Trimming cost V 5 bases and J 3 bases, with 4 bases left between them. The CDR3 extends over 11 amino acids. CDR3 coding DNA: TGTGCCAGTAGTGGAGACTATGGCTACACCTTC. Translated: CASSGDYGYTF.

The chain recombines TRBV29-1 with TRBJ2-5; D remains unclear. There are 10 residues in the CDR3. Looked up from germline, CDR1 is SQVTM and CDR2 is ANQGSEA. V was clipped by 4 bases and J by 4 bases, with 4 bases between them. CDR3 sequence reads: CSVGGETQYF. CDR3 sequence (DNA): TGCAGCGTTGGAGGAGAGACCCAGTACTTC.

The chain is built from TRBV6-5 and TRBJ2-7; D may be TRBD2 (6 bases). The CDR3 consists of 15 residues. Germline values: CDR1 MNHEY, CDR2 SVGAGI. V was clipped by 5 bases and J by 3 bases, with 17 bases between them. The CDR3 loop reads CASSPALARRYEQYF. The CDR3 nucleotides are TGTGCCAGCAGTCCCGCCCTAGCGAGGCGCTACGAGCAGTACTTC.

The chain combines TRBV19 with TRBJ1-5; D remains ambiguous. CDR3 size: 12 residues. Germline-derived CDR1 and CDR2 are LNHDA and SQIVND (reference sequence). V was pared by 6 bases and J by 4 bases, with 7 bases between. CDR3 DNA: TGTGCCAGTAGAGAGAGAAATCAGCCCCAGCATTTT. Its protein is CASRERNQPQHF.

This clone was seen just once. This rearrangement joins TRBV6-4 to TRBJ2-1; 10 bases align to TRBD2. Germline V CDR1 and CDR2: MRHNA, SNTAGT. V trimming: 2 bases; J trimming: 9 bases; junction bases outside the gene matches: 10. CDR3 size: 16 residues. The CDR3, as DNA: TGTGCCAGCAGTGACACTTTGGGTCTAGCGGGAGCTGAGCAGTTCTTC. Encoded protein: CASSDTLGLAGAEQFF.

The J gene is TRBJ2-7, the V gene TRBV27; TRBD2 might be the D (5 bases). The germline CDR1 and CDR2 sequences are MNHEY and SMNVEV (reference sequence). The CDR3 extends over 15 amino acids. Trimming pared 5 bases from V and 0 bases from J, leaving 14 bases between. This chain's CDR3 is CASSPVRRDSYEQYF. In DNA, the CDR3 is TGTGCCAGCAGTCCGGTCAGACGGGACTCCTACGAGCAGTACTTC.

V usage is TRBV27 and J usage is TRBJ1-2, with D unresolved. The CDR3 runs to 15 residues. Germline CDR1 reads MNHEY; CDR2 reads SMNVEV (reference sequence). The V gene lost 2 bases and the J gene lost 4 bases, with 14 bases spanning the gap. Here the CDR3 reads CASSLRSDFSYGYTF. The CDR3 coding sequence is TGTGCCAGCAGTTTACGTTCAGATTTCTCCTATGGCTACACCTTC.

The CDR3 is CASSLMAGYGELFF. As DNA, the CDR3 is TGTGCCAGCAGCTTAATGGCAGGCTACGGGGAGCTGTTTTTT. The chain has TRBV7-9 and TRBJ2-2; D is uncertain. CDR1 and CDR2 from the germline V gene are SEHNR and FQNEAQ (reference sequence). V lost 2 bases to trimming and J lost 7 bases, with 11 bases between them. The CDR3 consists of 14 residues. Supplemented by reference TRBV7-9 and TRBJ2-2, the full variable domain reads DTGVSQNPRHKITKRGQNVTFRCDPISEHNRLYWYRQTLGQGPEFLTYFQNEAQLEKSRLLSDRFSAERPKGSFSTLEIQRTEQGDSAMYLCASSLMAGYGELFFGEGSRLTVL.

The gene calls are TRBV7-9 and TRBJ2-3; the D is unclear. Trimming cost V 1 base and J 1 base, with 9 bases left between them. The germline V gene encodes CDR1 SEHNR and CDR2 FQNEAQ (reference sequence). This CDR3 spans 15 amino acids. The CDR3 sequence: CASSLVQRGTDTQYF. The DNA of the CDR3 is TGTGCCAGCAGCTTAGTACAGAGAGGCACAGATACGCAGTATTTT.

V and J are TRBV28 and TRBJ2-3; 7 bases agree with TRBD1. The CDR3 has 16 residues. CDR1 is MDHEN, CDR2 SYDVKM, per germline. The V segment lost 6 bases and the J segment 2 bases; nucleotides outside the gene matches: 11. The CDR3 nucleotides read TGTGCCAGCAGCCCCCGGGACAGAGCCTTCACAGATACGCAGTATTTT. Its translation is CASSPRDRAFTDTQYF.

The sample holds one count of this clone. V and J are TRBV27 and TRBJ2-6; no definite D call. CDR1 and CDR2 from the germline V gene are MNHEY and SMNVEV (reference sequence). This CDR3 is built from 13 residues. V dropped 6 bases and J dropped 4 bases, with 7 bases sitting between them. The CDR3 DNA is TGTGCCAGCAGCGTACAGGGGGCCAACGTCCTGACTTTC. Translated: CASSVQGANVLTF.

V gene TRBV6-6 combines with J gene TRBJ1-5; 9 bases are shared with TRBD1. CDR3 length: 16 amino acids. Germline V CDR1 and CDR2: MNHNY, SVGAGI (reference sequence). Losses at the gene ends were 2 bases for V and 4 bases for J; bases not matched to a gene: 6. In DNA form, the CDR3 reads TGTGCCAGCAGTTACCCAACGGGACAGGGAAATCAGCCCCAGCATTTT. As protein: CASSYPTGQGNQPQHF.

The rearrangement uses TRBV27 and TRBJ2-1; a possible D gene is TRBD2 (6 bases). The CDR3 has 14 residues. The germline V gene has CDR1 MNHEY and CDR2 SMNVEV (reference sequence). V lost 4 bases and J 6 bases, leaving 13 bases between the germline ends. The CDR3 loop reads CASSSLAPANEQFF. CDR3 DNA sequence: TGTGCCAGCAGTTCCCTAGCGCCGGCCAATGAGCAGTTCTTC.

This chain joins TRBV7-2 and TRBJ2-5; TRBD2 is a possible D gene (5 bases). The CDR3 is 15 amino acids. Germline loops: CDR1 SGHTA, CDR2 FQGNSA. Trimming removed 2 bases at V and 5 bases at J, with 15 bases between. This CDR3 reads CASSLSSLFRETQYF. For the CDR3, the DNA is TGTGCCAGCAGCTTATCTAGCCTCTTTAGGGAGACCCAGTACTTC.

This clone occurred a few times. The chain links TRBV6-6 to TRBJ2-1; 11 bases line up with TRBD2. V lost 6 bases, J lost 7 bases, and 8 bases stayed unmatched. The CDR3 extends over 15 amino acids. CDR1 and CDR2 (germline): MNHNY, SVGAGI (reference sequence). The CDR3 loop reads CASRLTSGSGNEQFF. CDR3 nucleotide sequence: TGTGCCAGCAGACTTACTAGCGGGAGTGGGAATGAGCAGTTCTTC.

The chain recombines TRBV6-6 with TRBJ2-1; 16 bases align to TRBD2. The trim removed 5 bases at V and 7 bases at J, leaving 2 bases unmatched. In germline, CDR1 is MNHNY, CDR2 SVGAGI (reference sequence). This CDR3 comprises 15 residues. The CDR3 here is CASSGTSGRVNEQFF. CDR3 DNA sequence: TGTGCCAGCAGTGGGACTAGCGGGAGGGTGAATGAGCAGTTCTTC.

The chain joins TRBV5-1 to TRBJ1-3; weak D call: TRBD1 (5 bases). Per the germline V gene, CDR1 is SGHRS and CDR2 is YFSETQ. The ends were cut back, 4 bases at V and 2 bases at J, with 10 bases in the middle. This CDR3 contains 14 residues. This CDR3 reads CASSRGAPGNTIYF. For the CDR3, the DNA is TGCGCCAGCAGCCGTGGGGCCCCTGGAAACACCATATATTTT.

This chain connects TRBV15 to TRBJ2-7, with 14 bases aligning to TRBD2. Germline lookup yields CDR1 LNHNV and CDR2 YYDKDF (reference sequence). V lost 3 bases and J lost 5; bases outside the gene matches: 6. The CDR3 is 16 residues long. The CDR3, as DNA: TGTGCCACCAGCAGGAGGGGACTAGCGGGAGATAACGAGCAGTACTTC. Amino acid sequence: CATSRRGLAGDNEQYF.

V usage is TRBV6-6 and J usage is TRBJ1-5; 7 nucleotides match TRBD1. CDR1 is MNHNY, CDR2 SVGAGI, per germline (reference sequence). There are 16 residues in the CDR3. The trim removed 2 bases at V and 5 bases at J, leaving 9 bases unmatched. In nucleotides, the CDR3 is TGTGCCAGCAGTTACCCTTTAGGGGACAGAGATCAGCCCCAGCATTTT. Protein: CASSYPLGDRDQPQHF.

This chain links TRBV2 with TRBJ1-5; tentatively, D is TRBD1 (6 bases). Germline CDR1 and CDR2: SNHLY and FYNNEI. The length of the CDR3 is 14 residues. The V end lost 4 bases, the J end lost 5 bases, and 12 bases lay between the germline ends. This CDR3 reads CASSGGRGDQPQHF. In DNA, the CDR3 is TGTGCCAGCAGTGGGGGGAGGGGGGATCAGCCCCAGCATTTT.

This chain connects TRBV6-1 to TRBJ1-1; the D is unclear. This CDR3 contains 14 residues. From germline, CDR1 is MNHNS and CDR2 SASEGT. The V end lost 9 bases, the J end lost 0 bases, and 14 bases lay between the germline ends. The CDR3 DNA follows: TGTGCCAGTATGGGGAGCAAGATGAACACTGAAGCTTTCTTT. It is translated as CASMGSKMNTEAFF.

The chain joins TRBV28 to TRBJ1-1; D is ambiguous. This CDR3 has 13 residues. Trimming removed 6 bases at V and 0 bases at J, with 8 bases between. CDR1 and CDR2 (germline): MDHEN, SYDVKM. CDR3 protein: CASRSVMNTEAFF. Here the CDR3 DNA reads TGTGCCAGCAGGTCGGTGATGAACACTGAAGCTTTCTTT.

The CDR3: CASSLQQNTEAFF. CDR3 coding DNA: TGTGCCAGCAGCCTACAGCAGAACACTGAAGCTTTCTTT. V gene TRBV6-5 combines with J gene TRBJ1-1; D call uncertain. V was pared by 6 bases and J by 1 base, with 9 bases between. Germline V gives CDR1 MNHEY, CDR2 SVGAGI. The CDR3 extends over 13 amino acids.

The rearrangement joins TRBV19 to TRBJ2-2; D is undetermined. This CDR3 has 13 residues. Germline CDR1 LNHDA, CDR2 SQIVND (reference sequence). Trimming cost V 8 bases and J 3 bases, with 10 bases left between them. DNA of the CDR3: TGTGCCAGTGCCGAAGAGGACACCGGGGAGCTGTTTTTT. Amino acid sequence: CASAEEDTGELFF.